These 3 T cell receptor beta chains originate from one sample sequenced in a study of glioma-infiltrating T cells (dated by TCRdb to about 2016). Instrument used: Illumina MiSeq. The iRepertoire nested amplicon-rescue multiplex PCR (arm-PCR) platform was used to amplify TCR alpha and beta CDR3 regions from RNA. The public reads were run again by TCRdb, first through fastp at Q25 and then through MiXCR, and only productive beta chains were kept. Rows merge per CDR3 protein into single entries with the most common DNA and genes. The sample profile shows about 380,000 distinct CDR3 sequences; 41% of them were found once. The ten largest clones take up around 12% of the sample. Input material: glioma tissue, nonneoplastic brain tissue, or PBMCs (not recorded which). Every receptor here comes from a human donor with low-grade glioma or glioblastoma, undergoing nonglioma brain surgery, or in good health (not recorded which).

The chain recombines TRBV6-6 with TRBJ2-7, with 9 bases matching TRBD1. V lost 2 bases, J lost 0 bases, and 5 bases stayed unmatched. Per germline, CDR1 MNHNY and CDR2 SVGAGI (reference sequence). This CDR3 has 16 amino acids. The DNA of the CDR3 is TGTGCCAGCAGTTACCCTAGACAGGGGGTCTCCTACGAGCAGTACTTC. Translation gives CASSYPRQGVSYEQYF.

This clonotype was counted a few times. The chain carries TRBV20-1 and TRBJ2-5; TRBD2 agrees at 7 bases. CDR1 and CDR2 (germline): DFQATT, SNEGSKA (reference sequence). The V segment lost 6 bases and the J segment 4 bases; nucleotides outside the gene matches: 8. The CDR3 runs 13 residues. The CDR3 sequence: CSASVGGGETQYF. DNA of the CDR3: TGCAGTGCCTCCGTGGGGGGGGGAGAGACCCAGTACTTC.

About this clonotype itself: A much larger clone lies one base from this, so it may be a read error. The rearrangement joins TRBV6-1 to TRBJ2-5; possibly TRBD2 for D (5 bases). The CDR3 is made up of 13 amino acids. Germline CDR1 MNHNS, CDR2 SASEGT. CDR3 protein: CASSFAGVETRYF. CDR3 nucleotide sequence: TGTGCCAGCAGCTTCGCGGGTGTGGAGACCCGGTACTTC.